This T cell receptor beta chain is drawn from a study of OX40 agonist ivuxolimab in advanced cancers. The CDR3 has 17 residues. Germline V CDR1 and CDR2: SGHNT, YYREEE (reference sequence). V gave up 0 bases and J gave up 4 bases; unmatched junction bases: 11. This clone turned up a few times. Its antigen is not known. General study points: Relative to CD4+, CD8+ T cells held more expanded clones on average. At 0.1 to 3.0 mg/kg, clonal expansion of CD4+ and CD8+ blood T cells had occurred by week 6. With doses of 0.1-3.0 mg/kg, partial responders showed among the lowest clonal expansion.

Some clones are missing from TCRdb's copy, which holds only in-frame ones; the method was immunoSEQ multiplex PCR. The sample contains about 110,000 clones, less than 95% of which appear only once. The specimen comprised CD4+ or CD8+ T cells sorted from blood, sampled in a trial of the OX40 agonist ivuxolimab. This receptor was identified in an adult with an advanced solid tumor such as melanoma, head and neck, liver or kidney cancer. This rearrangement joins TRBV5-4 to TRBJ2-5, with 8 bases fitting TRBD2. The CDR3 DNA reads as TGTGCCAGCAGCTTGGCCGGGTCGGGAGGGGGGGGAGAGACCCAGTACTTC. It specifies CASSLAGSGGGGETQYF.